Each of the 17 T cell receptor beta chains below was sequenced from the same sample in a study of cytomegalovirus exposure and HLA in healthy donors. 13 Jbeta primers and 60 Vbeta primers were used for the PCR. Profiled with immunoSEQ multiplex PCR; TCRdb holds only in-frame clones, not every one. The sample includes 140,000 or so clones, around a tenth seen only once; the top ten take 1.8%. What was sequenced was PBMCs. These receptors were taken from a male donor in good health and CMV-seronegative.

This clone has more than one count but fewer than ten. J is TRBJ2-7 and V is TRBV4-1; D possibly corresponds to TRBD2 (6 bases). Germline CDR1 reads MGHRA; CDR2 reads YSYEKL. The CDR3 has 12 amino acids. V lost 0 bases, J lost 9 bases, and 9 bases lay in between. CDR3: CASSQDWRVQYF. Here the CDR3 DNA reads TGCGCCAGCAGCCAAGATTGGAGGGTGCAGTACTTC.

This clone was recorded a few times. This chain joins TRBV28 and TRBJ1-4; D is uncertain. The germline CDR1 and CDR2 sequences are MDHEN and SYDVKM. Trimming removed 3 bases at V and 1 base at J, with 6 bases between. There are 14 residues in the CDR3. The CDR3 spells CASSFPGTNEKLFF. The CDR3 DNA is TGTGCCAGCAGTTTCCCGGGAACTAATGAAAAACTGTTTTTT. Together with reference TRBV28 and TRBJ1-4, the CDR3 gives the full variable domain: DVKVTQSSRYLVKRTGEKVFLECVQDMDHENMFWYRQDPGLGLRLIYFSYDVKMKEKGDIPEGYSVSREKKERFSLILESASTNQTSMYLCASSFPGTNEKLFFGSGTQLSVL.

This clone was recorded a few times. The chain employs TRBV4-3 and TRBJ1-2; 7 bases align to TRBD1. In germline, CDR1 is LGHNA, CDR2 YSLEER. The CDR3 totals 12 residues. V lost 4 bases and J lost 13; bases outside the gene matches: 9. The CDR3 loop reads CASSRGTEPSTF. As DNA, the CDR3 is TGCGCCAGCAGCCGCGGGACAGAACCATCCACCTTC.

This clone was seen only a few times. The V and J genes are TRBV6-6 and TRBJ2-7; TRBD2 is a possible D gene (5 bases). Germline V CDR1 and CDR2: MNHNY, SVGAGI (reference sequence). The V and J ends lost 2 bases and 2 bases respectively, with 13 bases between them. The CDR3 runs to 15 residues. DNA of the CDR3: TGTGCCAGCAGTTACGAACAAGGACTTACCTACGAGCAGTACTTC. Protein product: CASSYEQGLTYEQYF.

This clone was found a few times. V gene TRBV5-6 combines with J gene TRBJ1-2, with 8 bases fitting TRBD1. Germline CDR1 and CDR2: SGHDT and YYEEEE. This CDR3 is built from 17 residues. Trimming removed 5 bases from V and 3 bases from J; junction bases left unmatched: 15. The DNA for the CDR3 is TGTGCCAGCAGTTTTCCCACAGGGGGTGAAGGGGACTATGGCTACACCTTC. Translated: CASSFPTGGEGDYGYTF.

This chain connects TRBV2 to TRBJ2-7; D might be TRBD2 (6 bases). Germline CDR1 and CDR2: SNHLY and FYNNEI. The CDR3 covers 14 residues. V lost 5 bases and J 5 bases, leaving 16 bases between the germline ends. CDR3 sequence (DNA): TGTGCCAGCAGTTACACTAGCCGGGCCCACGAGCAGTACTTC. The encoded protein is CASSYTSRAHEQYF.

This rearrangement joins TRBV28 to TRBJ1-2; 7 bases are shared with TRBD1. The germline V gene encodes CDR1 MDHEN and CDR2 SYDVKM. The CDR3 runs to 14 residues. Trimming took 3 bases from V and 5 from J; bases not matched to a gene: 6. CDR3 DNA: TGTGCCAGCAGTTTCGGAGGGGGCCCATATGGCTACACCTTC. This translates into CASSFGGGPYGYTF.

This clone showed up just a few times. The chain has TRBV7-2 and TRBJ1-2, with D perhaps TRBD1 (6 bases). V dropped 5 bases and J dropped 3 bases, with 10 bases sitting between them. Germline V gene sequence: CDR1 SGHTA, CDR2 FQGNSA. CDR3 size: 13 residues. The DNA for the CDR3 is TGTGCCAGCAGCACCGGACAGTACTATGGCTACACCTTC. Encoded protein: CASSTGQYYGYTF.

The rearrangement joins TRBV30 to TRBJ2-5; 7 nucleotides line up with TRBD1. Per germline, CDR1 GTSNPN and CDR2 SVGIG (reference sequence). V was pared by 7 bases and J by 5 bases, with 10 bases of the junction left unmatched. The CDR3 sequence is 13 residues long. Here the CDR3 reads CALRTGGRETQYF. In DNA, the CDR3 is TGTGCCTTGCGGACAGGCGGCCGGGAGACCCAGTACTTC. The variable domain in full, with the rest retrieved from reference TRBV30 and TRBJ2-5, is SQTIHQWPATLVQPVGSPLSLECTVEGTSNPNLYWYRQAAGRGLQLLFYSVGIGQISSEVPQNLSASRPQDRQFILSSKKLLLSDSGFYLCALRTGGRETQYFGPGTRLLVL.

Only a few counts were recorded for this clone. The chain employs TRBV28 and TRBJ1-2; 7 bases fit TRBD1. With 1 base clipped from V and 8 bases from J, the junction kept 7 bases outside the gene matches. The CDR3 loop spans 14 amino acids. From germline, CDR1 is MDHEN and CDR2 SYDVKM. The CDR3, as DNA: TGTGCCAGCAGTTTATCGGGACAGCAGGGAGGCTACACCTTC. This gives the protein CASSLSGQQGGYTF.

This clone was counted a few times. V and J are TRBV5-1 and TRBJ2-3; 7 bases are shared with TRBD1. Germline CDR1 reads SGHRS; CDR2 reads YFSETQ. The CDR3 runs to 16 residues. V was clipped by 2 bases and J by 0 bases; unmatched bases: 6. CDR3 sequence: CASSFTGAPSTDTQYF. CDR3 nucleotides: TGCGCCAGCAGCTTTACAGGGGCGCCAAGCACAGATACGCAGTATTTT. Based on the CDR3 plus reference TRBV5-1 and TRBJ2-3, the full variable domain is KAGVTQTPRYLIKTRGQQVTLSCSPISGHRSVSWYQQTPGQGLQFLFEYFSETQRNKGNFPGRFSGRQFSNSRSEMNVSTLELGDSALYLCASSFTGAPSTDTQYFGPGTRLTVL.

This clone occurred a few times. The rearrangement joins TRBV28 to TRBJ2-1; D remains unclear. The germline V and J ends were trimmed by 3 bases and 0 bases, with 15 bases remaining between them. The length of the CDR3 is 17 residues. Germline lookup yields CDR1 MDHEN and CDR2 SYDVKM. For the CDR3, the DNA is TGTGCCAGCAGTTTGCCCCCTCAGGCCAGCTCCTACAATGAGCAGTTCTTC. This translates into CASSLPPQASSYNEQFF.

The chain employs TRBV15 and TRBJ2-5; 7 bases align to TRBD2. V lost 1 base and J lost 5; bases outside the gene matches: 7. There are 15 residues in the CDR3. Germline V lookup: CDR1 LNHNV, CDR2 YYDKDF (reference sequence). The CDR3: CATSRGGGSVETQYF. The CDR3 region has the DNA TGTGCCACCAGCAGAGGGGGAGGGAGCGTTGAGACCCAGTACTTC. Using reference TRBV15 and TRBJ2-5 for the parts outside the CDR3, the full variable domain is DAMVIQNPRYQVTQFGKPVTLSCSQTLNHNVMYWYQQKSSQAPKLLFHYYDKDFNNEADTPDNFQSRRPNTSFCFLDIRSPGLGDTAMYLCATSRGGGSVETQYFGPGTRLLVL.

This clone was observed a handful of times. The chain is built from TRBV5-1 and TRBJ2-1, with TRBD2 matching over 7 bases. CDR1 is SGHRS, CDR2 YFSETQ, per germline. The length of the CDR3 is 13 residues. Losses at the gene ends were 2 bases for V and 8 bases for J; bases not matched to a gene: 4. The CDR3 region is CASSFGTTDEQFF. CDR3 coding DNA: TGCGCCAGCAGCTTTGGGACTACTGATGAGCAGTTCTTC.

In its sample, this clone was seen a few times. The rearrangement joins TRBV6-5 to TRBJ1-1; D is unclear. The germline V and J ends were trimmed by 2 bases and 3 bases, with 7 bases remaining between them. The CDR3 runs to 13 residues. Germline CDR1 MNHEY, CDR2 SVGAGI. CDR3 residues: CASSYDRDTEAFF. In DNA, the CDR3 is TGTGCCAGCAGTTACGACCGGGACACTGAAGCTTTCTTT.

In its sample, this clone was seen a few times. This chain uses TRBV2 with TRBJ2-3; a possible D gene is TRBD1 (6 bases). This CDR3 is 14 amino acids long. Trimming removed 6 bases from V and 2 bases from J, with 12 bases in between. Germline lookup yields CDR1 SNHLY and CDR2 FYNNEI. CDR3 residues: CASRAQGTTDTQYF. The CDR3 DNA sequence: TGTGCCAGCAGAGCACAGGGTACCACAGATACGCAGTATTTT.

The chain has TRBV5-4 and TRBJ1-1, with TRBD1 matching over 9 bases. Germline values: CDR1 SGHNT, CDR2 YYREEE (reference sequence). Trimming at V came to 2 bases and at J to 4 bases, leaving 3 bases not matched to a gene. The CDR3 loop spans 14 amino acids. The CDR3 DNA reads as TGTGCCAGCAGCTTACAGGGGGCGCGCACTGAAGCTTTCTTT. Residues: CASSLQGARTEAFF. The full variable domain, completed using reference TRBV5-4 and TRBJ1-1, is ETGVTQSPTHLIKTRGQQVTLRCSSQSGHNTVSWYQQALGQGPQFIFQYYREEENGRGNFPPRFSGLQFPNYSSELNVNALELDDSALYLCASSLQGARTEAFFGQGTRLTVV.